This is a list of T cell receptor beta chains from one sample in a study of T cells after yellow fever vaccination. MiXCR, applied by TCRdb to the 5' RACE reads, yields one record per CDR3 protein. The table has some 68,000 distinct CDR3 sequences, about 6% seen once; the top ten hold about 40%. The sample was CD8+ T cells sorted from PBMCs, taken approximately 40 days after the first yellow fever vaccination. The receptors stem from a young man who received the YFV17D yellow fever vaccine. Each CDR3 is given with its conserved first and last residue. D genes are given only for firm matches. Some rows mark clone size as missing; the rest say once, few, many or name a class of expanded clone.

TGTGCTACAAAGGTCCAAGAGACCCAGTACTTC | CATKVQETQYF | few | TRBJ2-5 | 11 | NA | TRBV12-5
TGCAGTGCTAGAGATGGGGATACCGGAAGGGAGACCCAGTACTTC | CSARDGDTGRETQYF | few | TRBJ2-5 | 15 | NA | TRBV20-1
TGTGCCAGCAGCTTAGCATACCGCTCGGGCACTGAAGCTTTCTTT | CASSLAYRSGTEAFF | NA | TRBJ1-1 | 15 | NA | TRBV7-8
TGCGCCAGCAGCTTGGTATTCACCGGGGAGCTGTTTTTT | CASSLVFTGELFF | many | TRBJ2-2 | 13 | NA | TRBV5-1
TGTGCCAGCAGTGGCGGGACCGAATCCCGCAATCAGCCCCAGCATTTT | CASSGGTESRNQPQHF | NA | TRBJ1-5 | 16 | NA | TRBV6-1
TGTGCCAGCAGTCCAGGACAGGGGGGTTCACCCCTCCACTTT | CASSPGQGGSPLHF | many | TRBJ1-6 | 14 | TRBD1 | TRBV27
TGTGCCAGCAGTCTAGCTTCAGGAACAGATACGCAGTATTTT | CASSLASGTDTQYF | many | TRBJ2-3 | 14 | NA | TRBV6-4
TGTGCCAGCAGCCAAGAGGCAGGGGAGGCCTATAATTCACCCCTCCACTTT | CASSQEAGEAYNSPLHF | many | TRBJ1-6 | 17 | NA | TRBV4-2
TGTGCCAGCAGCCTACCCCCGACAGCGAACACTGAAGCTTTCTTT | CASSLPPTANTEAFF | medium-sized | TRBJ1-1 | 15 | NA | TRBV7-6
TGTGCCAGCAGCTTGACTGACTCTTCCTACAATGAGCAGTTCTTC | CASSLTDSSYNEQFF | NA | TRBJ2-1 | 15 | NA | TRBV5-4
TGTGCCAGCAGCTTAGGAATGGAGGTGATTTTC | CASSLGMEVIF | many | TRBJ2-4 | 11 | NA | TRBV7-9
TGTGCCAGCAGCTCCTCGAGACAGCGGGAGACCCAGTACTTC | CASSSSRQRETQYF | NA | TRBJ2-5 | 14 | NA | TRBV7-9
TGCGCCAGCAGCCAAGATTGGGGCGGGGCCCTCCCGAGGGAGCTGTTTTTT | CASSQDWGGALPRELFF | few | TRBJ2-2 | 17 | NA | TRBV4-3
TGTGCCAGCAGTTTCCCGGAGACCCAGTACTTC | CASSFPETQYF | few | TRBJ2-5 | 11 | NA | TRBV6-2/TRBV6-3
TGTGCCAGCAGCAGAGTCGGGGGCGGGCAGTATTTT | CASSRVGGGQYF | many | TRBJ2-3 | 12 | NA | TRBV27
TGCGCCAGCAGCTTGGAGAGGACAGGGGGCACTGAAGCTTTCTTT | CASSLERTGGTEAFF | many | TRBJ1-1 | 15 | TRBD1 | TRBV5-1
TGCAGCGTTCCTCACCGGGACCGGTACAATGAGCAGTTCTTC | CSVPHRDRYNEQFF | NA | TRBJ2-1 | 14 | NA | TRBV29-1
TGTGCCAGCAGTTACTCTTCGGTTAAGACTAGCCAAATGTACAATGAGCAGTTCTTC | CASSYSSVKTSQMYNEQFF | many | TRBJ2-1 | 19 | TRBD2 | TRBV6-5
TGCGCCAGCAGCTTAGAGGGACAGGGTTTCGATGAGCAGTTCTTC | CASSLEGQGFDEQFF | few | TRBJ2-1 | 15 | TRBD1 | TRBV5-1
TGTGCCAGCAGCCGACTCAAGGACATGTACGGAGAGACCCAGTACTTC | CASSRLKDMYGETQYF | many | TRBJ2-5 | 16 | NA | TRBV14
TGTGCCAGCAGTTACTTCGGCGGCAATCAGCCCCAGCATTTT | CASSYFGGNQPQHF | many | TRBJ1-5 | 14 | NA | TRBV6-2/TRBV6-3
TGCGCCAGCAGCCCCCGTGACAGGAACACTGAAGCTTTCTTT | CASSPRDRNTEAFF | many | TRBJ1-1 | 14 | NA | TRBV4-3
TGCGCCAGCATTTCAGGGGGGGTGGATACGCAGTATTTT | CASISGGVDTQYF | many | TRBJ2-3 | 13 | NA | TRBV10-2
TGTGCCAGCGGATTAACAGGTCTGGTCTACAATGAGCAGTTCTTC | CASGLTGLVYNEQFF | many | TRBJ2-1 | 15 | NA | TRBV12-3/TRBV12-4
TGTGCCAGCAGTCGCCGGACAGGGGATTCACCCCTCCACTTT | CASSRRTGDSPLHF | few | TRBJ1-6 | 14 | TRBD1 | TRBV2
TGTGCCAGCAGTACGCGACTAGCGGGGCCTGAGGAGATCCAGTACTTC | CASSTRLAGPEEIQYF | NA | TRBJ2-5 | 16 | TRBD2 | TRBV12-3/TRBV12-4
TGTGCCAGCAGTTTGGTTTTGTTGAACACCGGGGAGCTGTTTTTT | CASSLVLLNTGELFF | few | TRBJ2-2 | 15 | NA | TRBV12-3/TRBV12-4
TGCAGTGCTAGAGGACCCGACAGCTACGAGCAGTACTTC | CSARGPDSYEQYF | few | TRBJ2-7 | 13 | NA | TRBV20-1
TGTGCCAGCAGCCCCGGACAGTGGGAGTTCTTC | CASSPGQWEFF | few | TRBJ2-1 | 11 | NA | TRBV7-9
TGTGCCAGCAGCGTAGGATGGCGGGGGGCCACAGATACGCAGTATTTT | CASSVGWRGATDTQYF | many | TRBJ2-3 | 16 | TRBD2 | TRBV9
TGTGCCAGCAGACCATCGATTGGGGGTCAGCCCCAGCATTTT | CASRPSIGGQPQHF | many | TRBJ1-5 | 14 | NA | TRBV6-5
TGTGCCAGCAGTGAAGGACGAGATAATTCACCCCTCCACTTT | CASSEGRDNSPLHF | few | TRBJ1-6 | 14 | NA | TRBV6-1
TGTGCCAGCAGTGAGGGACTAGCGGGAGCGAAACTAATCCCTACTAGCACAGATACGCAGTATTTT | CASSEGLAGAKLIPTSTDTQYF | many | TRBJ2-3 | 22 | TRBD2 | TRBV25-1
TGCAGTGCGGAGTCTGGTGTTGGTCCCTATGGCTACACCTTC | CSAESGVGPYGYTF | few | TRBJ1-2 | 14 | NA | TRBV20-1
TGCAGCGTTGATACAGGGGAGGACACTGAAGCTTTCTTT | CSVDTGEDTEAFF | many | TRBJ1-1 | 13 | TRBD1 | TRBV29-1
TGTGCCTGGAGGGGTATGGAGACCCAGTACTTC | CAWRGMETQYF | NA | TRBJ2-5 | 11 | NA | TRBV30
TGTGCCAGCAGCTTAGGGCCAGCCCTACTCACAAATGAAAAACTGTTTTTT | CASSLGPALLTNEKLFF | many | TRBJ1-4 | 17 | NA | TRBV7-2
TGCGCCAGCAGCGGGGGGGATACAGATACGCAGTATTTT | CASSGGDTDTQYF | many | TRBJ2-3 | 13 | TRBD2 | TRBV5-1
TGTGCCAGCAGTTTAGTGGGGACAGCACAAGAGACCCAGTACTTC | CASSLVGTAQETQYF | many | TRBJ2-5 | 15 | TRBD1 | TRBV12-3/TRBV12-4
TGCAGTGCTAGTGACAGGGCCTCAAATCAGCCCCAGCATTTT | CSASDRASNQPQHF | NA | TRBJ1-5 | 14 | TRBD1 | TRBV20-1
TGTGCCAGCAGCTTAGAGTTGAGCTCCTATAATTCACCCCTCCACTTT | CASSLELSSYNSPLHF | many | TRBJ1-6 | 16 | NA | TRBV7-2
TGTGCCAGTAGTGGGACTAGCGGGGATTACAATGAGCAGTTCTTC | CASSGTSGDYNEQFF | many | TRBJ2-1 | 15 | TRBD2 | TRBV19